Listed here are 14 T cell receptor beta chains from one sample, sequenced in a study of blood T cell repertoires in COVID-19 (TCRdb year 2020). Library preparation employed the immunoSEQ multiplex PCR assay. Imported from immuneACCESS, the table was reduced by TCRdb to in-frame sequences with V and J called. These copies leave out some clones; in studies compared against another copy, an unresolved V gene accounts for under half, and the cause of the remainder is not known. This sample lists around 250,000 clones; around 84% were detected once. The biggest ten clones account for around 3.5% of the sample. The sequenced sample was peripheral blood. The receptors stem from a young woman with acute or convalescent COVID-19.

V is TRBV7-9 and J is TRBJ2-7; TRBD1 matches 7 bases. The CDR3 has 16 amino acids. The germline V gene encodes CDR1 SEHNR and CDR2 FQNEAQ (reference sequence). The V gene end was trimmed by 5 bases and the J gene end by 2 bases; junction bases not matched to a gene: 12. CDR3 in amino acids: CASSPTFGTETYEQYF. The CDR3 coding sequence is TGTGCCAGCAGCCCAACATTCGGGACAGAGACCTACGAGCAGTACTTC.

This chain joins TRBV5-1 and TRBJ2-1, with D possibly matching TRBD2 (5 bases). V was trimmed by 5 bases and J by 8 bases, leaving 29 bases between them. This CDR3 is built from 18 residues. Germline loops: CDR1 SGHRS, CDR2 YFSETQ. The CDR3 region has the DNA TGCGCCAGCAGAGGAATAGCGCAATGGGGTATACGGGTAGATGAGCAGTTCTTC. It yields the protein CASRGIAQWGIRVDEQFF.

The chain couples TRBV19 to TRBJ1-5; D gene unclear. Germline values: CDR1 LNHDA, CDR2 SQIVND (reference sequence). CDR3 length: 14 amino acids. V was cut by 5 bases and J by 4 bases, with 12 bases left in between. The CDR3 coding sequence is TGTGCCAGTAGTGACACAGAGTCAAATCAGCCCCAGCATTTT. It specifies CASSDTESNQPQHF.

The table lists this clone with a few counts. The CDR3 region has the DNA TGTGCCAGCAGCTTAGGGTCTCAGGCGGACACCTATGGCTACACCTTC. It specifies CASSLGSQADTYGYTF. The gene calls are TRBV7-2 and TRBJ1-2; TRBD1 might be the D (5 bases). The germline gives CDR1 SGHTA, CDR2 FQGNSA. V gave up 1 base and J gave up 4 bases, with 16 bases separating them. There are 16 residues in the CDR3.

This clone was seen a handful of times. CDR3: CSVGQGTGGELFF. The CDR3 DNA sequence: TGCAGCGTAGGACAGGGGACAGGCGGGGAGCTGTTTTTT. J is TRBJ2-2 and V is TRBV29-1, with 9 bases fitting TRBD1. Losses at the gene ends were 6 bases for V and 7 bases for J; bases not matched to a gene: 6. The CDR3 runs to 13 residues. Looked up from germline, CDR1 is SQVTM and CDR2 is ANQGSEA.

V and J are TRBV5-4 and TRBJ2-2, with D possibly being TRBD2 (6 bases). Germline V gene lookup returns CDR1 SGHNT and CDR2 YYREEE (reference sequence). CDR3 length equals 14 residues. V lost 3 bases to trimming and J lost 5 bases, with 11 bases between them. The CDR3: CASSSTSMTGELFF. DNA of the CDR3: TGTGCCAGCAGCTCGACTAGTATGACCGGGGAGCTGTTTTTT.

This sequence joins TRBV5-8 and TRBJ2-3; no firm D call. Germline V gene lookup returns CDR1 SGHTS and CDR2 YDEGEE. The V gene lost 2 bases and the J gene lost 2 bases, with 12 bases spanning the gap. The length of the CDR3 is 15 residues. The CDR3 DNA follows: TGTGCCAGCAGCTTTCGAGATGCGTTCACAGATACGCAGTATTTT. The encoded protein is CASSFRDAFTDTQYF. The whole variable domain, remainder taken from reference TRBV5-8 and TRBJ2-3, is EAGVTQSPTHLIKTRGQQATLRCSPISGHTSVYWYQQALGLGLQFLLWYDEGEERNRGNFPPRFSGRQFPNYSSELNVNALELEDSALYLCASSFRDAFTDTQYFGPGTRLTVL.

The chain employs TRBV5-4 and TRBJ2-7, with TRBD1 identical over 8 bases. The germline CDR1 and CDR2 sequences are SGHNT and YYREEE (reference sequence). Trimming took 2 bases from V and 0 from J; bases not matched to a gene: 4. This CDR3 region has 15 residues. CDR3 residues: CASSLGQGSSYEQYF. CDR3 in DNA: TGTGCCAGCAGCTTAGGACAGGGTAGCTCCTACGAGCAGTACTTC.

The V gene is TRBV28, the J gene TRBJ1-5; TRBD1 agrees at 10 bases. CDR3 length: 14 residues. Germline CDR1 is MDHEN and CDR2 is SYDVKM. Unmatched junction bases numbered 4, after V lost 4 bases and J lost 7 bases. The CDR3 region is CASSSGQGTQPQHF. Here the CDR3 DNA reads TGTGCCAGCAGTTCGGGACAGGGGACACAGCCCCAGCATTTT.

For the CDR3, the DNA is TGTGCCAGCTCACCACCCCGGGTGGGTGTGGGTGAAAAACTGTTTTTT. It is translated as CASSPPRVGVGEKLFF. The J gene is TRBJ1-4, the V gene TRBV18; D remains unclear. This CDR3 has 16 amino acids. V lost 0 bases and J 7 bases, leaving 15 bases between the germline ends. The germline V gene encodes CDR1 KGHSH and CDR2 LQKENI.

This clone has a handful of counts. The chain recombines TRBV7-9 with TRBJ1-2, with 9 bases identical to TRBD1. The length of the CDR3 is 13 residues. The ends lost 6 bases at V and 6 bases at J; junction bases unmatched: 5. In germline, CDR1 is SEHNR, CDR2 FQNEAQ (reference sequence). This CDR3 is CASRPTGGDGYTF. CDR3 DNA sequence: TGTGCCAGCAGACCAACAGGGGGCGATGGCTACACCTTC.

V and J are TRBV7-6 and TRBJ2-1, with 8 bases aligning to TRBD2. J lost 9 bases, V lost 1 base, and 11 bases had no gene match. The CDR3 length is 16 residues. Per the germline V gene, CDR1 is SGHVS and CDR2 is FNYEAQ. The CDR3 loop is CASSLVWSGSVSEQFF. The CDR3, as DNA: TGTGCCAGCAGCTTAGTTTGGAGCGGGAGTGTAAGTGAGCAGTTCTTC.

J is TRBJ2-1 and V is TRBV2; 8 nucleotides agree with TRBD2. The ends lost 6 bases at V and 6 bases at J; junction bases unmatched: 7. Germline V CDR1 and CDR2: SNHLY, FYNNEI. The CDR3 runs 14 residues. This CDR3 reads CASRSGSLGNEQFF. In nucleotides, the CDR3 is TGTGCCAGCAGGAGCGGGAGTCTAGGCAATGAGCAGTTCTTC.

CDR3 DNA: TGCAGTGCTAGTGTTTATCGGTCAGGGGAAGCCACCGGGGAGCTGTTTTTT. Protein sequence: CSASVYRSGEATGELFF. This chain links TRBV20-1 with TRBJ2-2, with D perhaps TRBD1 (6 bases). Germline V lookup: CDR1 DFQATT, CDR2 SNEGSKA (reference sequence). The CDR3 loop spans 17 amino acids. Trimming took 3 bases from V and 4 from J, leaving 21 bases between them.